These 5 T cell receptor beta chains came from one sample sequenced in a study of regulatory T cells in long-lasting Graves disease. Arm-PCR of CDR3 regions and iRepertoire HTBI primers were used to build TCR beta libraries. TCRdb re-called the multiplex PCR reads through MiXCR, storing one row per CDR3 protein. The profile shows hundreds of thousands of distinct CDR3 sequences, about 15% of them singletons. Specified time point: newly diagnosed GD, antithyroid drugs for less than 3 months. Isolated PBMC RNA provided the starting material for the TCR library. A further study also used this sample, focusing on T cells in Graves' hyperthyroidism and ophthalmopathy.

This material consisted of peripheral blood mononuclear cells (PBMCs), taken at new diagnosis, from a patient treated with antithyroid drugs. These receptors were taken from a man between 18 and 35 years old with Graves disease.

The rearrangement uses TRBV24-1 and TRBJ2-7; D remains unclear. V lost 3 bases and J lost 4, with 9 bases in between. The CDR3 totals 13 residues. Germline assignment: CDR1 KGHDR and CDR2 SFDVKD. The CDR3 is CATSDPLTYEQYF. The CDR3 nucleotides read TGTGCCACCAGTGATCCTCTTACGTACGAGCAGTACTTC.

This clonotype was seen many times. The chain joins TRBV5-4 to TRBJ2-5, with D maybe TRBD2 (5 bases). This CDR3 region has 16 residues. V lost 3 bases to trimming and J lost 4 bases, with 19 bases between them. Germline V gene lookup returns CDR1 SGHNT and CDR2 YYREEE (reference sequence). CDR3 amino acids: CASSSPGSKGGETQYF. DNA of the CDR3: TGTGCCAGCAGCTCCCCGGGGTCTAAAGGAGGAGAGACCCAGTACTTC.

This clonotype was observed at least ten times. The chain has TRBV12-3 or TRBV12-4 and TRBJ1-2; possibly TRBD1 for D (6 bases). The CDR3 runs 17 residues. Trimming cost V 5 bases and J 0 bases, with 19 bases left between them. The CDR3 sequence: CASSTTGWGGSNYGYTF. CDR3 DNA: TGTGCCAGCAGTACTACAGGGTGGGGGGGTTCTAACTATGGCTACACCTTC.

This clonotype was found many times. One junction end disagrees with the germline gene, perhaps due to a read error. The chain has TRBV12-3 or TRBV12-4 and TRBJ1-5, with D possibly matching TRBD1 (6 bases). This CDR3 has 15 residues. CDR3 DNA sequence: TGTGCCAGCAGCTTAGGGGGGGCCAGCAATCAGCCCCAGCATTTT. It translates to CASSLGGASNQPQHF.

The chain recombines TRBV9 with TRBJ2-7, with 8 bases aligning to TRBD1. The CDR3 spans 15 residues. Germline CDR1 SGDLS, CDR2 YYNGEE. The junction had 9 bases not matched to a gene; V was cut back by 4 bases and J by 3 bases. The CDR3 here is CASSPTPGQDYEQYF. The CDR3, as DNA: TGTGCCAGCAGCCCAACACCGGGACAGGACTACGAGCAGTACTTC.